The entry below describes one TCR beta chain. Its specificity is unknown. The data were taken from a study of shared clonotypes between healthy human individuals. Study as a whole: Sampling drew on donors who were a couple of women and a few men aged 18 to 49. Three plates were used per donor for CD4 naive, three for CD4 memory, two for CD8 naive and one for CD8 memory.

Clones were read by immunoSEQ multiplex PCR, and TCRdb kept only the in-frame ones, dropping some. The profile shows around 2.1 million clones, roughly 91% of them singletons. This CDR3 is 14 amino acids long. The naive CD8 subset, CD45RO-negative cells positively selected for CCR7, excluded terminally differentiated effector memory CD45RA+ cells. Findings and caveats of the study: Clonotype sharing across donors was expected to vary with sequencing depth. Several donors held about 5.1% of naive CD4 clonotypes in common.

The chain joins TRBV21-1 to TRBJ1-2; TRBD1 is taken as the D call from the table, unchecked against the DNA. TRBV21-1 is a recognized pseudogene. Sequencing was done on a sample of naive CD8+ T cells from PBMCs. This TCR was recovered from a man aged 18 to 35 in good health. Some clones in this sample may be carry-over from other donors' samples. CDR3 in DNA: TGTGCCAGCATACCGGGCAGGGTGGGATCTGGCTACACCTTC. Protein sequence: CASIPGRVGSGYTF.